This section outlines one T cell receptor (beta chain) sequence together with its context. Its antigen is still unknown. Terminally differentiated effector memory CD45RA+ cells were excluded from the naive CD8 cells, which were CD45RO-negative and positively selected for CCR7. The assay ran at deep level. Clones were read by immunoSEQ multiplex PCR, and TCRdb kept only the in-frame ones, dropping some. The profile shows about 590,000 clones, roughly 96% of them singletons. The data were taken from a study of shared clonotypes between healthy human individuals. General study points: Expectations were that clonotype sharing among donors would be affected by sequencing depth. For naive CD4 cells, roughly 5% of clonotypes were shared across a few donors.

Germline CDR1 is SEHNR and CDR2 is FQNEAQ (reference sequence). CDR3 size: 15 residues. V shed 8 bases and J 4 bases; nucleotides not matched to a gene: 10. Sample: naive CD8+ T cells sorted from blood. V usage is TRBV7-9 and J usage is TRBJ2-2; 7 bases line up with TRBD2. This sequence originates from a woman aged 25 to 39 in good health. DNA of the CDR3: TGTGCCAGCGCATTCGGCGGGAGAGTCACCGGGGAGCTGTTTTTT. Residues: CASAFGGRVTGELFF.